The 2 T cell receptor beta chains listed next were all sequenced from one sample in a study of CD8+ T cells in alopecia areata. Treatment reported: oral pan-JAK inhibitor, 5-10 mg twice daily. Both peripheral blood and punch biopsies of lesional scalp skin were obtained from patients who had alopecia areata. As the sequencing template, cDNA was produced by extracting RNA and reverse transcribing it. Repertoires were generated with immunoSEQ multiplex PCR, while TCRdb's copy carries only in-frame clones and drops some. The sample contains roughly 7,400 clones, around 60% of which appear only once. Here the sequenced sample was skin, taken at week 4, from a patient treated with tofacitinib. The receptors originated from a human donor with alopecia areata.

This clone was detected only a few times. The chain joins TRBV5-1 to TRBJ1-2; a possible D gene is TRBD1 (5 bases). The germline CDR1 and CDR2 sequences are SGHRS and YFSETQ. The CDR3 totals 15 residues. The V end was cut by 2 bases, the J end by 0 bases, with 11 bases between. The CDR3 reads CASSFEGQANYGYTF. CDR3 coding DNA: TGCGCCAGCAGCTTTGAAGGACAAGCTAACTATGGCTACACCTTC.

The chain links TRBV11-2 to TRBJ1-1; a weak D match, TRBD1 (6 bases). In germline, CDR1 is SGHAT, CDR2 FQNNGV. This CDR3 has 14 amino acids. The ends were cut back, 4 bases at V and 10 bases at J, with 19 bases in the middle. The CDR3: CASSSRPGGGGAFF. DNA of the CDR3: TGTGCCAGCAGCTCCCGCCCGGGGGGCGGAGGAGCTTTCTTT. The whole variable domain, filled in from reference TRBV11-2 and TRBJ1-1, reads EAGVAQSPRYKIIEKRQSVAFWCNPISGHATLYWYQQILGQGPKLLIQFQNNGVVDDSQLPKDRFSAERLKGVDSTLKIQPAKLEDSAVYLCASSSRPGGGGAFFGQGTRLTVV.